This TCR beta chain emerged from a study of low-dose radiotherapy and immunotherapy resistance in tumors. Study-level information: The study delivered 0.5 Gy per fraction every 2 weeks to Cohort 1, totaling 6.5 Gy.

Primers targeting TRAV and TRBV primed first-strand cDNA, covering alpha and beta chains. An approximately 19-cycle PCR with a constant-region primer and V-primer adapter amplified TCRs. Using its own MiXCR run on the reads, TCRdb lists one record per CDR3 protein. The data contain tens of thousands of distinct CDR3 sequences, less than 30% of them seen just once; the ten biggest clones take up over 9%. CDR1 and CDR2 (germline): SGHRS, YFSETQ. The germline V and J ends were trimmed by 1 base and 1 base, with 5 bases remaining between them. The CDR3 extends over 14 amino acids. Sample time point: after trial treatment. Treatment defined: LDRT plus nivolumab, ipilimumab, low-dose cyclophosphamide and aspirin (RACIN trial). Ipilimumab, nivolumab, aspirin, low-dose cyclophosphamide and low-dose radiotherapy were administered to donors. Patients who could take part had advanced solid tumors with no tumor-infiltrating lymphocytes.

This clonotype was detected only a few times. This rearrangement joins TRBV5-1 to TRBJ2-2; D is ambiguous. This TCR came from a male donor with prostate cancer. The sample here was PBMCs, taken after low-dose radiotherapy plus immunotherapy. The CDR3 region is CASSLLKNTGELFF. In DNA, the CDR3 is TGCGCCAGCAGCTTGTTGAAGAACACCGGGGAGCTGTTTTTT.